This TCR beta chain was captured by sequencing in a study of shared clonotypes between healthy human individuals. Study-wide results and caveats: The study found 4.5% to 5% of naive CD4 clonotypes shared across a few donors.

This table comes from immunoSEQ multiplex PCR, and its TCRdb copy is limited to in-frame clones, with some not included. The sample consists of a few hundred thousand clones, 96% of them appearing once. Turning to this clone: Its antigen is unknown.

Sequencing was done on a sample of memory CD8+ T cells sorted from blood. The subset here: CD45RO+ cells pooled with CCR7-negative TemRA cells. The receptor comes from a man aged 25-45 years in good health.

CDR3 residues: CASSSWTSGRGTDTQYF. The CDR3 DNA reads as TGTGCCAGCAGCTCCTGGACTAGCGGGAGGGGCACAGATACGCAGTATTTT. The rearrangement joins TRBV11-2 to TRBJ2-3; TRBD2 agrees at 15 bases. CDR1 and CDR2 (germline): SGHAT, FQNNGV. The CDR3 runs to 17 residues. V shed 4 bases and J 1 base; nucleotides not matched to a gene: 3. The variable domain in full, completed from reference TRBV11-2 and TRBJ2-3, reads EAGVAQSPRYKIIEKRQSVAFWCNPISGHATLYWYQQILGQGPKLLIQFQNNGVVDDSQLPKDRFSAERLKGVDSTLKIQPAKLEDSAVYLCASSSWTSGRGTDTQYFGPGTRLTVL.